These 27 T cell receptor beta chains share one sample of origin, sequenced in a study of prognosis after radiotherapy for stage I lung cancer. Genomic DNA was subjected to two-round multiplex PCR for amplification of TCR beta CDR3. Every TRBV and TRBJ gene had its own specific primer in first-round PCR. TCRdb reanalysed the multiplex PCR reads using MiXCR and keeps one entry per CDR3 protein. The table shows 20,000 to 30,000 distinct CDR3 sequences, with approximately 40% occurring only once. The sequences come from PBMCs, collected before or after stereotactic body radiation therapy (not recorded which). The receptors originated from a donor at least 50 years old with non-small cell lung cancer.

This clonotype was detected only a few times. The junction departs from germline at one end; a sequencing error may be responsible. The chain joins TRBV20-1 to TRBJ2-3, with 11 bases matching TRBD2. Germline values: CDR1 DFQATT, CDR2 SNEGSKA (reference sequence). The CDR3 loop spans 18 amino acids. The CDR3 spells CSARYRGLAEASTDTQYF. The CDR3, as DNA: TGCAGTGCTAGATATCGGGGACTAGCGGAAGCTAGCACAGATACTCAGTATTTT.

The chain couples TRBV7-2 to TRBJ2-5; 15 positions agree with TRBD2. The CDR3 loop spans 20 amino acids. Germline V gene lookup returns CDR1 SGHTA and CDR2 FQGNSA. Losses at the gene ends were 5 bases for V and 3 bases for J; bases not matched to a gene: 16. The CDR3 DNA sequence: TGTGCCAGCAGCCTACAATTGGGACTAGCGGGAGGAAGGAGAGAAGAGACCCAGTACTTC. Its translation is CASSLQLGLAGGRREETQYF. The full variable domain, completed using reference TRBV7-2 and TRBJ2-5, is GAGVSQSPSNKVTEKGKDVELRCDPISGHTALYWYRQSLGQGLEFLIYFQGNSAPDKSGLPSDRFSAERTGGSVSTLTIQRTQQEDSAVYLCASSLQLGLAGGRREETQYFGPGTRLLVL.

This clonotype was seen at least ten times. The chain joins TRBV2 to TRBJ1-1; 8 bases are shared with TRBD1. The CDR3 is 12 residues long. Germline V lookup: CDR1 SNHLY, CDR2 FYNNEI. Trimming cost V 9 bases and J 4 bases; bases outside gene matches: 4. The CDR3 sequence is CASTQGGTEAFF. Here the CDR3 DNA reads TGTGCCAGTACACAGGGGGGCACTGAAGCTTTCTTT.

This sequence joins TRBV10-3 and TRBJ2-1; perhaps TRBD1 as D (5 bases). CDR1 is ENHRY, CDR2 SYGVKD, per germline. This CDR3 spans 18 amino acids. The V end was cut by 9 bases, the J end by 0 bases, with 24 bases between. The CDR3 loop reads CAIMGSLWGGGSYNEQFF. CDR3 nucleotide sequence: TGTGCCATAATGGGCTCGTTGTGGGGCGGTGGCTCCTACAATGAGCAGTTCTTC.

This clonotype occurred many times. V and J are TRBV3-1 and TRBJ2-1; D perhaps matches TRBD2 (5 bases). Between the trimmed V and J ends, which lost 4 bases and 7 bases, there was a span of 14 bases. The CDR3 extends over 14 amino acids. Germline V gives CDR1 LGHDT, CDR2 YNNKEL (reference sequence). The CDR3 region is CASSPFRRGNEQFF. In DNA form, the CDR3 reads TGTGCCAGCAGCCCATTCAGGCGAGGGAATGAGCAGTTCTTC.

Comments on this clonotype: A junction boundary mismatches the germline segment, possibly from a read error. As DNA, the CDR3 is TGTGCCAGCAGTTTGGGACAGTGGGCCTATGTCTACACCTTC. This translates into CASSLGQWAYVYTF. This chain links TRBV27 with TRBJ1-2; 7 positions match TRBD1. Germline CDR1 MNHEY, CDR2 SMNVEV (reference sequence). This CDR3 has 14 amino acids.

This clonotype was recorded at least ten times. The rearrangement joins TRBV3-1 to TRBJ2-3; 10 bases match TRBD2. The CDR3 loop spans 13 amino acids. Trimming removed 4 bases from V and 12 bases from J; junction bases left unmatched: 7. From germline, CDR1 is LGHDT and CDR2 YNNKEL (reference sequence). The CDR3 loop reads CASSLGTSEIQYF. For the CDR3, the DNA is TGTGCCAGCAGCCTCGGGACTAGCGAGATACAGTATTTT.

Points on this clonotype: A far larger clone is one base from this, pointing to a likely read error. The rearrangement joins TRBV11-3 to TRBJ2-7; D unresolved. Trimming pared 3 bases from V and 2 bases from J, leaving 14 bases between. This CDR3 has 15 residues. The germline V gene encodes CDR1 SGHNT and CDR2 YENEEA. The CDR3 sequence: CASSLTATSPYEQYF. The CDR3 nucleotides are TGTGCCAGCAGCTTGACCGCTACATCTCCCTACGAGCAGTACTTC.

In its sample, this clonotype was seen many times. The genes are TRBV30 and TRBJ1-1; 9 bases fit TRBD1. This CDR3 has 18 residues. Germline CDR1 GTSNPN, CDR2 SVGIG (reference sequence). V lost 1 base, J lost 1 base, and 13 bases stayed unmatched. CDR3 DNA: TGTGCCTGGAGTGACCCGAAGCGACAGGGGGGAGGGAACACTGAAGCTTTCTTT. It codes for CAWSDPKRQGGGNTEAFF.

Note on this clonotype: It differs at one base from a far larger clone, so likely a read error. The rearrangement joins TRBV6-4 to TRBJ1-5, with a weak D call TRBD1 (5 bases). Germline CDR1 and CDR2: MRHNA and SNTAGT. This CDR3 contains 14 residues. The CDR3 bases are TGTGCCAGCAGTCACCAGGGTGGTAATCAGACCCAGCATTTT. It translates to CASSHQGGNQTQHF.

The chain uses TRBV27 and TRBJ2-2; TRBD1 agrees at 9 bases. Germline values: CDR1 MNHEY, CDR2 SMNVEV (reference sequence). The CDR3 runs to 14 residues. Trimming at V came to 6 bases and at J to 2 bases, leaving 1 base not matched to a gene. The CDR3 spells CASRDRGNTGELFF. The CDR3 nucleotides are TGTGCCAGCAGGGACAGGGGTAACACCGGGGAGCTGTTTTTT.

Comments on this clonotype: One junction end disagrees with the germline gene, perhaps due to a read error. This CDR3 is CASSITQGDTYTQYF. CDR3 nucleotide sequence: TGTGCCAGCAGCATAACACAGGGAGACACATATACGCAGTATTTT. J is TRBJ2-3 and V is TRBV9; D perhaps matches TRBD1 (6 bases). CDR3 length: 15 residues. Germline assignment: CDR1 SGDLS and CDR2 YYNGEE.

This clonotype was picked up many times. This chain connects TRBV30 to TRBJ2-5, with a possible D match to TRBD2 (6 bases). The CDR3 has 15 amino acids. Germline assignment: CDR1 GTSNPN and CDR2 SVGIG (reference sequence). Trimming took 0 bases from V and 0 from J, leaving 11 bases between them. CDR3 region: CAWSVGGLYQETQYF. In nucleotides, the CDR3 is TGTGCCTGGAGTGTTGGAGGGCTCTACCAAGAGACCCAGTACTTC.

CDR3 residues: CSARVDTNFGELFF. The CDR3 bases are TGCAGTGCTAGAGTCGACACCAACTTCGGGGAGCTGTTTTTT. The rearrangement links TRBV20-1 to TRBJ2-2; no clear D. Trimming left V 1 base short and J 7 bases short, with 13 bases between. In germline, CDR1 is DFQATT, CDR2 SNEGSKA (reference sequence). The CDR3 has 14 residues.

The chain joins TRBV6-1 to TRBJ2-1, with TRBD2 as a possible D gene (6 bases). The V gene's germline CDR1 is MNHNS and CDR2 SASEGT. This CDR3 is 10 amino acids long. Deletions cut 11 bases from V and 13 bases from J, with 15 bases between. This CDR3 is CAVSRRDQFF. In DNA form, the CDR3 reads TGTGCCGTCTCGAGGAGGGATCAGTTCTTC.

CDR3 sequence (DNA): TGTGCCAGCAGCTTGGGACTAGGCGCAGATACGCAGTATTTT. Amino acids: CASSLGLGADTQYF. The chain links TRBV7-2 to TRBJ2-3, with 8 bases aligning to TRBD2. Germline CDR1 and CDR2: SGHTA and FQGNSA. The CDR3 spans 14 residues. The trim removed 3 bases at V and 4 bases at J, leaving 3 bases unmatched.

This clonotype has at least ten counts. The CDR3 DNA is TGTGCCAGCAGTTACTTGGGACTTGGGGAGACCCAGTACTTC. Its translation: CASSYLGLGETQYF. The chain combines TRBV6-2 or TRBV6-3 with TRBJ2-5; D might be TRBD2 (6 bases). The germline gives CDR1 MNHEY, CDR2 SVGEGT. Trimming cost V 1 base and J 5 bases, with 11 bases left between them. The CDR3 sequence is 14 residues long.

Concerning this clonotype itself: Given a far larger clone just one base away, this is likely a sequencing read error. V and J are TRBV20-1 and TRBJ2-7; 12 nucleotides align to TRBD2. TRBJ2-1 matches the DNA end more closely, so the J call is doubtful. This CDR3 spans 17 amino acids. The germline CDR1 and CDR2 sequences are DFQATT and SNEGSKA (reference sequence). The CDR3 region has the DNA TGCAGTGCTAGAGGCCTGACTAGCGGGGGCGTCCCCAATGACCAGTTCTTC. Residues: CSARGLTSGGVPNDQFF.

As for this clonotype: A much larger clone is a single base away; this may be a read error. The gene calls are TRBV5-1 and TRBJ2-2, with 10 nucleotides matching TRBD1. Germline loops: CDR1 SGHRS, CDR2 YFSETQ. CDR3 size: 14 residues. CDR3 sequence reads: CASSRTGGTVELFF. For the CDR3, the DNA is TGCGCCAGCAGCCGGACAGGGGGGACCGTGGAGCTGTTTTTT.

Details on this clonotype: The junction departs from the called germline gene at one end, perhaps through a read error. For the CDR3, the DNA is TGTTCCAGCAGTGAGTTATGGGTCCTATACAATGAGCAGTTCTTC. Protein sequence: CSSSELWVLYNEQFF. The rearrangement links TRBV6-1 to TRBJ2-1; D is undetermined. Looked up from germline, CDR1 is MNHNS and CDR2 is SASEGT. The CDR3 loop spans 15 amino acids.

The J gene is TRBJ2-3, the V gene TRBV6-2 or TRBV6-3, with D unresolved. The CDR3 extends over 13 amino acids. From germline, CDR1 is MNHEY and CDR2 SVGEGT. Trimming pared 5 bases from V and 0 bases from J, leaving 6 bases between. CDR3 coding DNA: TGTGCCAGCAGTGACGGTAGCACAGATACGCAGTATTTT. Amino acid sequence: CASSDGSTDTQYF.

The V call is TRBV20-1, the J call TRBJ2-7, with 8 bases lining up with TRBD2. The CDR3 length is 13 residues. Germline CDR1 and CDR2: DFQATT and SNEGSKA (reference sequence). V dropped 6 bases and J dropped 5; count of bases not matched to a gene: 9. The CDR3 here is CSAPGLDPHEQYF. CDR3 in DNA: TGCAGTGCACCGGGACTAGACCCCCACGAGCAGTACTTC.

V usage is TRBV2 and J usage is TRBJ1-5; D is ambiguous. The CDR3 is 13 amino acids. V lost 8 bases and J 2 bases, leaving 10 bases between the germline ends. Germline V CDR1 and CDR2: SNHLY, FYNNEI. The CDR3 region is CASQAHCNQPQHF. CDR3 DNA sequence: TGTGCCAGCCAGGCACATTGCAATCAGCCCCAGCATTTT.

V gene TRBV6-2 or TRBV6-3 combines with J gene TRBJ1-1, with 8 bases matching TRBD1. This CDR3 spans 16 amino acids. Trimming removed 2 bases from V and 3 bases from J; junction bases left unmatched: 8. The germline V gene encodes CDR1 MNHEY and CDR2 SVGEGT. In DNA form, the CDR3 reads TGTGCCAGCAGTTACCGGGGGACAGGAGCCCACACTGAAGCTTTCTTT. This codes for CASSYRGTGAHTEAFF.

This clonotype was seen repeatedly, ten times or more. This CDR3 reads CASSGTGTGFSEQYF. The CDR3 coding sequence is TGTGCCAGCAGTGGGACCGGGACAGGGTTCTCCGAGCAGTACTTC. The rearrangement uses TRBV6-4 and TRBJ2-7; 9 nucleotides agree with TRBD1. The CDR3 contains 15 residues. J was trimmed by 6 bases and V by 4 bases; bases with no gene match: 10. CDR1 MRHNA and CDR2 SNTAGT come from the germline V gene.

This clonotype came up many times. The V call is TRBV20-1, the J call TRBJ2-7, with TRBD2 identical over 12 bases. The CDR3 runs to 17 residues. The germline V gene encodes CDR1 DFQATT and CDR2 SNEGSKA (reference sequence). V dropped 0 bases and J dropped 1; count of bases not matched to a gene: 7. CDR3 residues: CSARDPTSGRSSYEQYF. The CDR3 nucleotides read TGCAGTGCTAGAGATCCCACTAGCGGGAGGTCTTCCTACGAGCAGTACTTC.

Turning to this clonotype: A read error is likely here: a far larger clone is one base away. The J gene is TRBJ1-1, the V gene TRBV6-5, with 7 bases fitting TRBD1. V lost 2 bases to trimming and J lost 4 bases; unmatched junction nucleotides: 10. Germline V gene data show CDR1 as MNHEY and CDR2 as SVGAGI. The CDR3 is 16 amino acids. The CDR3 region is CASSYGSTGWGTEAFF. The CDR3 DNA reads TGTGCCAGCAGTTACGGGTCGACAGGGTGGGGCACTGAAGCTTTCTTT.